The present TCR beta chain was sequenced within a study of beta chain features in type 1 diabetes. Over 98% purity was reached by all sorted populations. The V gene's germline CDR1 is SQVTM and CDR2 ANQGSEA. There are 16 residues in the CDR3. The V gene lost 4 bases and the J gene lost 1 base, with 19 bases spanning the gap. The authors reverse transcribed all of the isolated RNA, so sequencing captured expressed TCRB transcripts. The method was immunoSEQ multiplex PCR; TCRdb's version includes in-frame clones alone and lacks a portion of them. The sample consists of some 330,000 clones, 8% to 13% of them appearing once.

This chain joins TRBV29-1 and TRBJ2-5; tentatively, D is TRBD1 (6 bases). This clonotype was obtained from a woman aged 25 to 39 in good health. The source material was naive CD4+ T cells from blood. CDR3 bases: TGCAGCGTTGGTGGCAGGGGTTTACTTGGCCAAGAGACCCAGTACTTC. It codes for CSVGGRGLLGQETQYF.